This T cell receptor (beta chain) was sequenced during a study of T cells after yellow fever vaccination. Study findings and constraints: Subsequent to the booster, the majority of primary-vaccination clones reappeared (96% CD4, 85% to 90% CD8).

With 3 bases removed from V and 5 bases from J, the gap between germline ends came to 15 bases. CDR3 size: 14 residues. The germline CDR1 and CDR2 sequences are SQVTM and ANQGSEA. Making TCR cDNA involved 5'RACE template switching, which added UMIs and a universal primer site. TCRdb re-called the 5' RACE reads with MiXCR, one entry per CDR3 protein. This sample yields 550,000 or so distinct CDR3 sequences, of which 15% to 20% are seen a single time; roughly an eighth belongs to the top ten. Turning to this clonotype: The antigen is not known.

The sequence derives from a man aged 25 to 45 who received the YFV17D yellow fever vaccine. Sequenced material: PBMCs, taken 15 days after the yellow fever booster vaccination. V usage is TRBV29-1 and J usage is TRBJ2-3, with a possible D match to TRBD2 (7 bases). The CDR3 nucleotides are TGCAGCGTTGATTTGGGCGGGGGCCGAGATACGCAGTATTTT. Protein sequence: CSVDLGGGRDTQYF.